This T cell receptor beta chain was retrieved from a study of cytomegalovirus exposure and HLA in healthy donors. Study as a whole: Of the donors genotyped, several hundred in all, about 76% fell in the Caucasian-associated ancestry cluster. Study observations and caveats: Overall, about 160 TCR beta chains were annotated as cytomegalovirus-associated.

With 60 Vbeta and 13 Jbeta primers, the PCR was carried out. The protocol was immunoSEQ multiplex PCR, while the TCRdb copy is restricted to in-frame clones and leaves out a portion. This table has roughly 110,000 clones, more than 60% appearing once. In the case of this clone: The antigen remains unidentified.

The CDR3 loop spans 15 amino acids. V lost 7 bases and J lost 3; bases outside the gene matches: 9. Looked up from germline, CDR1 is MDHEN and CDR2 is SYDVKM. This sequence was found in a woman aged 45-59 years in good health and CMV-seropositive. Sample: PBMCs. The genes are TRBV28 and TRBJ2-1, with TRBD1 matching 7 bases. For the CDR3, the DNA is TGTGCCAGCATAGCCCCGACAGGGATCTACAATGAGCAGTTCTTC. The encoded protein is CASIAPTGIYNEQFF.